These T cell receptor beta chains were read from a single sample in a study of blood T cell repertoires in COVID-19. Repertoires were generated with immunoSEQ multiplex PCR, while TCRdb's copy carries only in-frame clones and drops some. Of approximately 20,000 clones in the sample, roughly 93% were seen once. Input material: peripheral blood. The receptors come from a human donor in a cohort sampled during active COVID-19. Each CDR3 is given without its conserved first and last residue. Expanded clones get a size class; other rows say once, few or many, or leave the size out.

V	size	CDR3
TRBV5-4	.	ASSRAHARTSGGVNEQF
TRBV4-1	.	ASSQDPRGNIQY
TRBV10-1	.	ASSEFGTADTQY
TRBV15	.	ATGTGAEGSPLH
TRBV3-1/TRBV3-2	.	ASSQDSFNEKLF
TRBV5-1	.	ASSLTGASIASGNTIY
TRBV6-4	.	ASSAGANTEAF
TRBV18	.	ASSPGLERGYEQF
TRBV5-1	once	ASSLALAGGDTGELF
TRBV27	.	ASSFTAYNEQF
TRBV19	.	ASSRDRGYEQY
TRBV30	.	AWRGLAGTTDTQY
TRBV6-6	.	ASRRGGPTYNSPLH
TRBV28	once	ASSFSPRQPFYEQY
TRBV19	.	ASSIDSGGRAFGANVLT
TRBV25-1	.	ASSEWTGGVSLETQY
TRBV25-1	once	ASRRTGNTGELF
TRBV28	once	ASSAPRGQPQH
TRBV2	few	ASNEQGAGTEAF
TRBV14	.	ASRLGGTGTEKLF
TRBV25-1	.	ASGAGRGVAY
TRBV5-5	.	ASSLRVRGAYNEQF
TRBV5-1	.	ASRREPGSDTQY
TRBV7-3	.	ASSRDRGAGGYT
TRBV6-6	.	ASRSAPGGNQPQH
TRBV20-1	.	SASFGGSSYNEQF
TRBV19	.	ATLFRQGGQPQH
TRBV28	.	ASGREPETQY
TRBV5-6	.	ASSLRGPRHTEAF
TRBV19	.	ASSGVAGGIGEQF
TRBV11-3	.	ASSSGAGVSRGETQY
TRBV7-2	.	ASSLVAGGPVDTQY
TRBV11-1	.	ASSYGVPGGNIQY
TRBV6-1	.	ASSEAQRLRSYEQY
TRBV4-2	.	ASSQDTQREGRSTDTQY
TRBV6-1	.	ASSEGQGIYGYT
TRBV18	.	ASSLRSRGGDTEAF
TRBV7-2	.	ASSLQGGWGDEQF
TRBV5-6	.	ASSSGTGVKY
TRBV7-3	.	ASSLAGGNYNEQF
TRBV9	.	ASSAFGLAGVYEQY
TRBV3-1/TRBV3-2	.	ASSQAVDEQY
TRBV28	.	ASSPPSVYEQY
TRBV24-1	.	ATSSQGVNEQF
TRBV5-1	.	ASSSRGGQVGLEQY
TRBV4-1	.	ASSQSSGEQF